This T cell receptor (beta chain) was documented in a study of T-cell memory formation after mild COVID-19 (dated by TCRdb to the early 2020s). Regarding the research as a whole: TCR sequence clusters from the two donors were found to be largely donor specific. T-cell clones expanding and contracting after mild COVID-19 in a couple of donors were tracked by longitudinal TCRalpha and TCRbeta repertoire sequencing. The cohort comprised two young, previously healthy adult volunteers, one female and one male.

Ficoll-Paque density gradient centrifugation was used to isolate PBMCs. The sample was run on an Illumina NovaSeq 6000. TCRalpha and TCRbeta cDNA libraries were constructed by 5'RACE with constant-segment primers, with sample barcodes and unique molecular identifiers being introduced. Trizol reagent was used to extract RNA from every sample. Libraries were amplified in two PCR steps, with a second sample barcode and Illumina TruSeq adapters added in the second step. Libraries were sequenced on an Illumina NovaSeq with 2 x 150 bp paired-end reads. As for the authors' bioinformatics: Demultiplexing of reads and collapsing into UMI-guided consensus sequences were performed with migec v1.2.7. Using mixcr v2.1.11, UMI consensuses were aligned to TRA and TRB V and J templates and then assembled into clonotypes. A clonotype was counted as expanded or contracted only when both edgeR and NoisET called the clonotype significant, with the noise models trained on biological replicates. For edgeR calls, the cutoffs were a false discovery rate-adjusted p below 0.01 and a log2 fold-change threshold of 1. As an exploratory analysis of dynamics, PCA with hierarchical clustering was applied to max-normalized trajectories of the 1000 most abundant clonotypes. Separately sequenced CD4+ and CD8+ repertoires were used to assign the CD4 or CD8 phenotype of responding clones. TCRdb cleaned the public reads at Q25 with fastp, built clones with MiXCR and kept in-frame beta chains. Entries that share a CDR3 protein sequence are merged under the most common genes and DNA. Clone size and V and J calls follow TCRdb, not the original study. Within this sample are 300,000 to 400,000 distinct CDR3 sequences, with 15% of them counted one time only. Approximately 20% of the sample lies in the top ten.

A word on this clonotype: Its antigen is currently not known. Base qualities are not provided; no much larger clone lies one nucleotide away.

The germline V gene provides CDR1 SGHRS and CDR2 YFSETQ. Unmatched junction bases come to 6, with V trimmed by 0 bases and J by 5 bases. The CDR3 covers 18 residues, taking in both the cysteine and the phenylalanine. The kept DNA is CDR3 alone, 54 bases in frame from the first base. Results and caveats for the whole study, not just this receptor: Some responding clones were detected in pre-infection memory, suggesting pre-existing cross-reactive memory T cells joined the SARS-CoV-2 response. Contracting CD4+ clones were located mainly in the CM and EM memory subsets, whereas CD8+ clones were found to be enriched in EMRA. Only two mild cases were covered in the study, and larger cohorts including severe cases with pre-infection samples were considered necessary. The second-wave clones that peaked on day 37 were not confirmed to be SARS-CoV-2 specific. Balanced CD4/CD8 phenotypes were observed for clones contracting from day 15 to 85, whereas a bias towards CD4+ was observed for a second wave of clones expanding from day 15 to 37.

The sample consisted of PBMCs or a T cell subset sorted from them (not recorded which). Recombination linked TRBV5-1 to TRBJ1-6, with 12 bases in between that match TRBD1. The receptor comes from a man aged 18-30 years who had mild COVID-19 (a few samples of this study predate the infection). The sample titles of this study are shuffled in the database, so cell type and time point are left out; the donor was told from shared clones. For the CDR3, the sequence is CASSLAGTGGSNNSPLHF. In nucleotides, the sequence is TGCGCCAGCAGCTTGGCCGGGACAGGGGGCTCAAATAATTCACCCCTCCACTTT.